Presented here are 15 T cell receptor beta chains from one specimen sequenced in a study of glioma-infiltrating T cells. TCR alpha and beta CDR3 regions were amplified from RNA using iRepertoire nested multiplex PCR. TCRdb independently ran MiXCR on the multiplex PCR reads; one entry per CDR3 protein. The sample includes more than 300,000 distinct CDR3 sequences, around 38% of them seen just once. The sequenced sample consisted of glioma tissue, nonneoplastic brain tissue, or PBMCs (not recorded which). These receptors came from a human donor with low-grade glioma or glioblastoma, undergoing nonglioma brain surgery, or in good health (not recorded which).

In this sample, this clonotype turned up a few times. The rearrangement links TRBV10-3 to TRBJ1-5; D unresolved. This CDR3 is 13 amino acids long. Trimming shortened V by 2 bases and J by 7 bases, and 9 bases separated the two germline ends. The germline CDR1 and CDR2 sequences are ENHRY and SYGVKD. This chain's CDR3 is CAISENLGQPQHF. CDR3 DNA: TGTGCCATCAGTGAGAACTTGGGGCAGCCCCAGCATTTT.

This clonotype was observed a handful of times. For the CDR3, the DNA is TGTGCCAGCAGCGATTTACCGGATGAAGCTTTCTTT. Translation gives CASSDLPDEAFF. The chain employs TRBV7-9 and TRBJ1-1; D ambiguous. V was clipped by 5 bases and J by 7 bases, with 11 bases between them. There are 12 residues in the CDR3. The germline V gene has CDR1 SEHNR and CDR2 FQNEAQ (reference sequence).

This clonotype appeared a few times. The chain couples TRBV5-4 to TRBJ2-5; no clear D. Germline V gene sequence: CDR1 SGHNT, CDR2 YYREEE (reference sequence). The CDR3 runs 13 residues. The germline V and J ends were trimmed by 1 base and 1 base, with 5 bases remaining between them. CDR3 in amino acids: CASSLSLQETQYF. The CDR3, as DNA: TGTGCCAGCAGCTTGTCCCTCCAAGAGACCCAGTACTTC.

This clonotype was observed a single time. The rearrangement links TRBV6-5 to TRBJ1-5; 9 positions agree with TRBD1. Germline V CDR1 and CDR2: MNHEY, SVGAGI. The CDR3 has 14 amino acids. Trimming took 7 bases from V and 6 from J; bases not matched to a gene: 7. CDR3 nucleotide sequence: TGTGCCAGCATTACAGGGGGCTTAAGTCAGCCCCAGCATTTT. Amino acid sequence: CASITGGLSQPQHF.

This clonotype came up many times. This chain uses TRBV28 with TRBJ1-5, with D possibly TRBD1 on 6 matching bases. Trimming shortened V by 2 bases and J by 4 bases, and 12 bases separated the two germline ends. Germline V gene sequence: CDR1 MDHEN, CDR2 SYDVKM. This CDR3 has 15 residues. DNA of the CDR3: TGTGCCAGCAGTTTAAGAACAGGGCCTAATCAGCCCCAGCATTTT. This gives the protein CASSLRTGPNQPQHF. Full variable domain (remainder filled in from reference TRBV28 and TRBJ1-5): DVKVTQSSRYLVKRTGEKVFLECVQDMDHENMFWYRQDPGLGLRLIYFSYDVKMKEKGDIPEGYSVSREKKERFSLILESASTNQTSMYLCASSLRTGPNQPQHFGDGTRLSIL.

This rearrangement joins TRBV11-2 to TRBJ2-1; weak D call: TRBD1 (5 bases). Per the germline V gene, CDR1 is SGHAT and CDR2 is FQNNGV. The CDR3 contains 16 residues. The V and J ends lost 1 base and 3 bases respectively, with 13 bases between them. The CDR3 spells CASSLGPGKFYNEQFF. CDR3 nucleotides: TGTGCCAGCAGCTTAGGCCCAGGGAAGTTCTACAATGAGCAGTTCTTC.

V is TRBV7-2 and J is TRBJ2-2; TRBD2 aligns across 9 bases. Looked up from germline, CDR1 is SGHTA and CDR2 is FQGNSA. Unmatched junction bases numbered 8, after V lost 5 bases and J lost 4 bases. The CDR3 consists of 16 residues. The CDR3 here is CASSLQPSGVTGELFF. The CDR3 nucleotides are TGTGCCAGCAGCCTACAACCTAGCGGGGTCACCGGGGAGCTGTTTTTT.

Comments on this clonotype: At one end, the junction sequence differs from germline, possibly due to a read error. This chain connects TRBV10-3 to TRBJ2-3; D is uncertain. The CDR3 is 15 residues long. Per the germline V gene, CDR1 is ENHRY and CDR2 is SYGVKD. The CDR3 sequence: CAIRAETGATDRQYF. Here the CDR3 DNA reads TGTGCCATCAGGGCCGAGACCGGCGCCACAGATAGGCAGTATTTT.

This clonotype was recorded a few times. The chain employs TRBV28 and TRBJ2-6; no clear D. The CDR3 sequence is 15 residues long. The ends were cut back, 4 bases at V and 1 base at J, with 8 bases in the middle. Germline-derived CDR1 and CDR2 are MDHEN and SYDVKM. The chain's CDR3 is CASSYPWSGANVLTF. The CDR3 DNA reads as TGTGCCAGCAGTTATCCGTGGTCTGGGGCCAACGTCCTGACTTTC.

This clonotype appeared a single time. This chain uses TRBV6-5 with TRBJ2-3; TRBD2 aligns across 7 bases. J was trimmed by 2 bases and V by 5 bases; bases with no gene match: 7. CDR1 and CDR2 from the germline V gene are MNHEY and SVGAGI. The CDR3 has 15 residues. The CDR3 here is CASSDRGSYTDTQYF. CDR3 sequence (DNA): TGTGCCAGCAGTGACCGCGGGAGTTACACAGATACGCAGTATTTT.

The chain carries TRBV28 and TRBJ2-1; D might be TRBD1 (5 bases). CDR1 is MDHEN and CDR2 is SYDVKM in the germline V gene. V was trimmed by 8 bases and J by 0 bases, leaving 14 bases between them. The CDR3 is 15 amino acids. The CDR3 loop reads CASCRQRSSYNEQFF. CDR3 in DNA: TGTGCCAGCTGTCGACAGCGTAGCTCCTACAATGAGCAGTTCTTC. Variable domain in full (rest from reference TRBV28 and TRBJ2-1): DVKVTQSSRYLVKRTGEKVFLECVQDMDHENMFWYRQDPGLGLRLIYFSYDVKMKEKGDIPEGYSVSREKKERFSLILESASTNQTSMYLCASCRQRSSYNEQFFGPGTRLTVL.

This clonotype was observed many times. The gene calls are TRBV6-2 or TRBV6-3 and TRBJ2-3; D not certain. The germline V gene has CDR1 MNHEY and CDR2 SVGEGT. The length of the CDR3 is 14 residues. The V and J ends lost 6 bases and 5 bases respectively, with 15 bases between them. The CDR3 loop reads CASSLDPRQDTQYF. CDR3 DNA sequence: TGTGCCAGCAGCTTGGACCCAAGACAAGATACGCAGTATTTT.

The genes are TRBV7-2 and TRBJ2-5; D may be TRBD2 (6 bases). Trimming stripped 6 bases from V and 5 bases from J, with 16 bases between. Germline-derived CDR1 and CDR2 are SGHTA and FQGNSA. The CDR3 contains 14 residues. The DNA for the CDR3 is TGTGCCAGCAGGGAGCTGGGCGGGATCGAGACCCAGTACTTC. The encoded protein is CASRELGGIETQYF. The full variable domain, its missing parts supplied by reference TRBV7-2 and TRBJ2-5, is GAGVSQSPSNKVTEKGKDVELRCDPISGHTALYWYRQSLGQGLEFLIYFQGNSAPDKSGLPSDRFSAERTGGSVSTLTIQRTQQEDSAVYLCASRELGGIETQYFGPGTRLLVL.

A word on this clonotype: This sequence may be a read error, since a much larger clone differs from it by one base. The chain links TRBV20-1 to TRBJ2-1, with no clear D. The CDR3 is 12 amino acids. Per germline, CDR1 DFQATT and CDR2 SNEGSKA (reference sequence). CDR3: CSDRARYNEQFF. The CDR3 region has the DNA TGCAGTGATAGAGCCAGATACAATGAGCAGTTCTTC.

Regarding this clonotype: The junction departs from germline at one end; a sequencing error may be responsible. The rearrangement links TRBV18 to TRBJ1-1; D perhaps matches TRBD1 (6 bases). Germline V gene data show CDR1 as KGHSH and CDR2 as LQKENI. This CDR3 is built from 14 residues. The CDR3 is CASSPQGPNTEAFF. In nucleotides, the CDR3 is TGTGCCAGCTCCCCACAGGGTCCGAACACTGAAGCTTTCTTT.